A single sample is the source of the 27 T cell receptor beta chains below, sequenced in a study of blood T cell repertoires in COVID-19. The assay was immunoSEQ multiplex PCR, and TCRdb's table has in-frame clones only and misses some. Among some 150,000 clones listed, around 83% were seen once. The specimen sequenced was peripheral blood. The origin of the receptors is a human donor with acute or convalescent COVID-19. The donor label of this sample is uncertain.

This chain links TRBV19 with TRBJ1-1; a weak D match, TRBD1 (5 bases). Trimming shortened V by 1 base and J by 7 bases, and 10 bases separated the two germline ends. The CDR3 has 13 residues. The V gene's germline CDR1 is LNHDA and CDR2 SQIVND (reference sequence). Here the CDR3 reads CASSIVAGVEAFF. For the CDR3, the DNA is TGTGCCAGTAGTATAGTAGCGGGGGTTGAAGCTTTCTTT. Supplemented by reference TRBV19 and TRBJ1-1, the full variable domain reads DGGITQSPKYLFRKEGQNVTLSCEQNLNHDAMYWYRQDPGQGLRLIYYSQIVNDFQKGDIAEGYSVSREKKESFPLTVTSAQKNPTAFYLCASSIVAGVEAFFGQGTRLTVV.

The rearrangement links TRBV16 to TRBJ1-2; D gene uncertain. The ends were cut back, 7 bases at V and 4 bases at J, with 19 bases in the middle. The germline gives CDR1 KGHSY, CDR2 FQNENV. This CDR3 has 15 amino acids. The CDR3 DNA follows: TGTGCCAGCACCCGATTACGAAGCGGATCCTATGGCTACACCTTC. Encoded protein: CASTRLRSGSYGYTF.

The chain employs TRBV29-1 and TRBJ1-1, with D possibly matching TRBD1 (6 bases). Germline values: CDR1 SQVTM, CDR2 ANQGSEA. V was shortened by 6 bases and J by 6 bases, with 17 bases between the two germline ends. The CDR3 sequence is 13 residues long. DNA of the CDR3: TGCAGCGTCGCACAGGGAGGGGTCCCTGAAGCTTTCTTT. Its translation: CSVAQGGVPEAFF.

The rearrangement joins TRBV30 to TRBJ2-1; TRBD1 is a possible D gene (6 bases). Per germline, CDR1 GTSNPN and CDR2 SVGIG (reference sequence). V was clipped by 8 bases and J by 4 bases, with 15 bases between them. This CDR3 spans 13 amino acids. CDR3 amino acids: CALIDGTYNEQFF. As DNA, the CDR3 is TGTGCCCTCATAGACGGGACATACAATGAGCAGTTCTTC.

The chain couples TRBV5-1 to TRBJ2-7; 11 positions match TRBD1. V gave up 3 bases and J gave up 4 bases; unmatched junction bases: 6. The CDR3 extends over 15 amino acids. The germline V gene has CDR1 SGHRS and CDR2 YFSETQ. The CDR3 here is CASSSGQGGIYEQYF. DNA of the CDR3: TGCGCCAGCAGCTCGGGACAGGGGGGGATTTACGAGCAGTACTTC.

The sample holds a few counts of this clone. The chain employs TRBV14 and TRBJ1-4; perhaps TRBD1 as D (5 bases). The V gene's germline CDR1 is SGHDN and CDR2 FVKESK. This CDR3 has 15 amino acids. The V gene lost 3 bases and the J gene lost 6 bases, with 14 bases spanning the gap. The CDR3 spells CASSHGVSGDEKLFF. CDR3 nucleotides: TGTGCCAGCAGCCATGGGGTTTCGGGGGATGAAAAACTGTTTTTT.

This clone was detected only once. The rearrangement joins TRBV11-2 to TRBJ2-7; perhaps TRBD2 as D (5 bases). The germline CDR1 and CDR2 sequences are SGHAT and FQNNGV. This CDR3 is built from 11 residues. V was pared by 11 bases and J by 6 bases, with 14 bases between. The CDR3 bases are TGTGCCGTAGGACTGCTCGGCGAGCAGTACGTC. Translating gives CAVGLLGEQYV.

The J gene is TRBJ1-2, the V gene TRBV24-1; the D is unclear. Trimming left V 5 bases short and J 4 bases short, with 7 bases between. CDR1 is KGHDR, CDR2 SFDVKD, per germline. CDR3 size: 12 residues. The CDR3 region is CATSGGSYGYTF. Here the CDR3 DNA reads TGTGCCACCAGTGGAGGGTCCTATGGCTACACCTTC.

This chain links TRBV2 with TRBJ2-5; no clear D gene. The CDR3 is 12 amino acids. Germline CDR1 SNHLY, CDR2 FYNNEI. The V end lost 8 bases, the J end lost 5 bases, and 12 bases lay between the germline ends. In DNA, the CDR3 is TGTGCCAGCTGTTTATCTCGGGAGACCCAGTACTTC. It yields the protein CASCLSRETQYF.

The V and J genes are TRBV4-2 and TRBJ1-3, with D hard to call. Trimming cost V 0 bases and J 0 bases, with 9 bases left between them. This CDR3 contains 16 residues. CDR1 is LGHNA, CDR2 YNFKEQ, per germline. The CDR3 here is CASSQDISISGNTIYF. Here the CDR3 DNA reads TGTGCCAGCAGCCAAGACATCTCTATCTCTGGAAACACCATATATTTT.

CDR3 sequence: CATSRSGTGGGWGTEAFF. The CDR3 region has the DNA TGTGCCACCAGCAGGTCCGGGACAGGGGGCGGATGGGGTACTGAAGCTTTCTTT. This chain uses TRBV15 with TRBJ1-1; 12 bases map to TRBD1. CDR3 length: 18 residues. Germline V gives CDR1 LNHNV, CDR2 YYDKDF (reference sequence). Germline trimming cut 3 bases from V and 5 bases from J; bases unmatched to any gene: 13.

This chain uses TRBV2 with TRBJ2-3, with D perhaps TRBD1 (6 bases). CDR1 SNHLY and CDR2 FYNNEI come from the germline V gene. CDR3 length: 14 residues. Between the trimmed V and J ends, which lost 3 bases and 6 bases, there was a span of 13 bases. CDR3 amino acids: CASSENRDSDTQYF. As DNA, the CDR3 is TGTGCCAGCAGTGAGAACAGGGATAGTGATACGCAGTATTTT.

V usage is TRBV9 and J usage is TRBJ2-1, with TRBD2 matching over 10 bases. The V gene end was trimmed by 3 bases and the J gene end by 4 bases; junction bases not matched to a gene: 10. The CDR3 is 17 residues long. Germline CDR1 reads SGDLS; CDR2 reads YYNGEE. The CDR3 coding sequence is TGTGCCAGCAGCGCGACATCGCCTAGCGGGAGTTACAATGAGCAGTTCTTC. Translating it yields CASSATSPSGSYNEQFF.

This chain connects TRBV19 to TRBJ2-2; D is possibly TRBD1 (6 bases). Trimming shortened V by 6 bases and J by 4 bases, and 15 bases separated the two germline ends. Germline V CDR1 and CDR2: LNHDA, SQIVND (reference sequence). The CDR3 length is 15 residues. The CDR3 DNA reads as TGTGCCAGTAGCCTCCGGGACACGTCCACCGGGGAGCTGTTTTTT. It specifies CASSLRDTSTGELFF.

The chain employs TRBV7-9 and TRBJ2-3; 8 bases align to TRBD1. The CDR3 spans 18 residues. Germline CDR1 SEHNR, CDR2 FQNEAQ (reference sequence). V shed 4 bases, J shed 3 bases, and the junction held 15 bases outside the gene matches. The CDR3 DNA sequence: TGTGCCAGCAGCTCACGCGATCCTGGACAGGGCTGGACAGATACGCAGTATTTT. It encodes CASSSRDPGQGWTDTQYF.

This clone was seen a single time. The chain joins TRBV10-3 to TRBJ2-2; 9 positions agree with TRBD2. CDR1 is ENHRY, CDR2 SYGVKD, per germline. The CDR3 runs to 16 residues. The V segment lost 10 bases and the J segment 2 bases; nucleotides outside the gene matches: 11. The CDR3 DNA reads as TGTGCCAGTGGGGGCGGGGGGGCATTAAACACCGGGGAGCTGTTTTTT. Residues: CASGGGGALNTGELFF.

The genes are TRBV30 and TRBJ1-6; D is ambiguous. The V end lost 5 bases, the J end lost 11 bases, and 16 bases lay between the germline ends. CDR1 and CDR2 from the germline V gene are GTSNPN and SVGIG (reference sequence). The CDR3 covers 13 residues. CDR3 DNA: TGTGCCTGGGCCCCCGGAGGCGTAGCACCCCTCCACTTT. Translation gives CAWAPGGVAPLHF.

V and J are TRBV11-2 and TRBJ1-3; D may be TRBD1 (6 bases). V was clipped by 5 bases and J by 0 bases, with 14 bases between them. Germline loops: CDR1 SGHAT, CDR2 FQNNGV. CDR3 size: 16 residues. CDR3 sequence: CASSHQRDTSGNTIYF. CDR3 nucleotide sequence: TGTGCCAGCAGCCACCAACGGGACACCTCTGGAAACACCATATATTTT. The complete variable domain, with remaining parts taken from reference TRBV11-2 and TRBJ1-3, reads EAGVAQSPRYKIIEKRQSVAFWCNPISGHATLYWYQQILGQGPKLLIQFQNNGVVDDSQLPKDRFSAERLKGVDSTLKIQPAKLEDSAVYLCASSHQRDTSGNTIYFGEGSWLTVV.

The gene calls are TRBV11-2 and TRBJ2-7; D call uncertain. The V end was cut by 1 base, the J end by 2 bases, with 9 bases between. From germline, CDR1 is SGHAT and CDR2 FQNNGV. The CDR3 has 14 residues. The CDR3 sequence is CASSLAHSAYEQYF. The CDR3 DNA sequence: TGTGCCAGCAGCTTAGCCCACTCCGCCTACGAGCAGTACTTC. Using reference TRBV11-2 and TRBJ2-7 for the parts outside the CDR3, the full variable domain is EAGVAQSPRYKIIEKRQSVAFWCNPISGHATLYWYQQILGQGPKLLIQFQNNGVVDDSQLPKDRFSAERLKGVDSTLKIQPAKLEDSAVYLCASSLAHSAYEQYFGPGTRLTVT.

V and J are TRBV19 and TRBJ1-2; 7 nucleotides line up with TRBD1. The V segment lost 6 bases and the J segment 4 bases; nucleotides outside the gene matches: 14. Germline V gene data show CDR1 as LNHDA and CDR2 as SQIVND (reference sequence). The CDR3 has 16 residues. In DNA form, the CDR3 reads TGTGCCAGTAGCAGACAGGGTATGGACTATATCTATGGCTACACCTTC. Protein product: CASSRQGMDYIYGYTF.

V usage is TRBV30 and J usage is TRBJ2-7; TRBD2 agrees at 10 bases. The junction had 15 bases not matched to a gene; V was cut back by 2 bases and J by 5 bases. The V gene's germline CDR1 is GTSNPN and CDR2 SVGIG (reference sequence). The CDR3 contains 17 residues. The CDR3, as DNA: TGTGCCTGGAGTCGAGCCGAGCTAGCGGGGGATGGAGACGAGCAGTACTTC. Translated, it gives CAWSRAELAGDGDEQYF.

The chain is built from TRBV7-2 and TRBJ1-6, with D perhaps matching TRBD1 (5 bases). V lost 5 bases to trimming and J lost 8 bases, with 10 bases between them. The CDR3 has 13 amino acids. Germline V gene data show CDR1 as SGHTA and CDR2 as FQGNSA. CDR3 bases: TGTGCCAGCAGCACCGACAGTTATTCACCCCTCCACTTT. It encodes CASSTDSYSPLHF.

The sample holds one count of this clone. The chain combines TRBV7-8 with TRBJ1-1; D is possibly TRBD1 (5 bases). CDR1 is SGHVS, CDR2 FQNEAQ, per germline. The CDR3 covers 16 residues. V was trimmed by 1 base and J by 0 bases, leaving 12 bases between them. The CDR3 loop is CASSLVDSPMNTEAFF. CDR3 coding DNA: TGTGCCAGCAGCTTAGTTGACAGCCCCATGAACACTGAAGCTTTCTTT.

The V gene is TRBV3-1 (or the pseudogene TRBV3-2), the J gene TRBJ1-1; possible D gene TRBD1, 5 bases. The germline V gene has CDR1 LGHDT and CDR2 YNNKEL (reference sequence). V shed 0 bases and J shed 7 bases, with 12 bases lying between them. This CDR3 is built from 14 residues. CDR3 sequence: CASSQEGRADEAFF. The CDR3 DNA reads as TGTGCCAGCAGCCAAGAAGGCAGGGCTGATGAAGCTTTCTTT.

This clone was picked up one time. The V call is TRBV7-2, the J call TRBJ1-1; TRBD1 might be the D (5 bases). In germline, CDR1 is SGHTA, CDR2 FQGNSA. The CDR3 runs 11 residues. V shed 5 bases and J shed 10 bases, with 11 bases lying between them. The CDR3 DNA follows: TGTGCCAGCAGCCCAGGGTTTAGAGCTTTCTTT. Translating gives CASSPGFRAFF.

V gene TRBV5-6 combines with J gene TRBJ1-3, with D tentatively TRBD1 (6 bases). Between the trimmed V and J ends, which lost 4 bases and 0 bases, there was a span of 14 bases. This CDR3 has 16 residues. Germline V gene lookup returns CDR1 SGHDT and CDR2 YYEEEE. CDR3 loop: CASSQGPLSSGNTIYF. The CDR3 DNA sequence: TGTGCCAGCAGCCAGGGGCCACTCAGCTCTGGAAACACCATATATTTT.

The chain joins TRBV3-1 (or the pseudogene TRBV3-2) to TRBJ2-7; D gene unclear. With 6 bases removed from V and 3 bases from J, the gap between germline ends came to 15 bases. Germline values: CDR1 LGHDT, CDR2 YNNKEL (reference sequence). The CDR3 runs 14 residues. The CDR3 bases are TGTGCCAGCAGACCCGAAACTACCCTCTACGAGCAGTACGTC. Translation: CASRPETTLYEQYV.